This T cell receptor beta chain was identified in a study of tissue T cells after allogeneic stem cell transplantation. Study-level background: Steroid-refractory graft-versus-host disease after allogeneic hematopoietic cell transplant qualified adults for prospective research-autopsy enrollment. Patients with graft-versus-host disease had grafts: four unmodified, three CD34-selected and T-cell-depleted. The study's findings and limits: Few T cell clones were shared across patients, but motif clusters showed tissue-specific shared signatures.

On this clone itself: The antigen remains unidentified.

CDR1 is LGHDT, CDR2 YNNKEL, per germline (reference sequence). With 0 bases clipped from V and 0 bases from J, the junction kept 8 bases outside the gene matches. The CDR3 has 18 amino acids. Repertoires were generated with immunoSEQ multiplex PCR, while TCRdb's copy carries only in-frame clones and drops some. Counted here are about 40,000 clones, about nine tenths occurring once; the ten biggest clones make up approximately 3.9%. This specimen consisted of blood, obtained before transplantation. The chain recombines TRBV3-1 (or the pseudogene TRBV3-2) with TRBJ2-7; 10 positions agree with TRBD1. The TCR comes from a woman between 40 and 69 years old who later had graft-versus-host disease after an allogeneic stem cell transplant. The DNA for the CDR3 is TGTGCCAGCAGCCAAGATCTGACAGGGGGCATCAACTCCTACGAGCAGTACTTC. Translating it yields CASSQDLTGGINSYEQYF.